The present T cell receptor beta chain was sequenced within a study of long-term antiretroviral therapy in people with HIV. The CDR3 is 17 amino acids. V dropped 4 bases and J dropped 1; count of bases not matched to a gene: 10. Germline loops: CDR1 SGHRS, CDR2 YFSETQ. Notes on the study in general: HIV repertoires covered narrower CDR3 length ranges than controls did.

HIV-positive participants were all treated in the United States. Samples held roughly 0.9-10 million cryopreserved PBMC before DNA extraction. Running of the v3.0 immunoSEQ assay took place at survey level. TCRdb's table, derived via immunoSEQ multiplex PCR, lists solely in-frame clones and lacks some. The data hold 20,000 to 25,000 clones, with approximately 83% observed a single time. Details on this clone: As yet, its antigen is unknown.

The chain uses TRBV5-1 and TRBJ2-5; 10 nucleotides align to TRBD2. This specimen consisted of unsorted PBMCs, obtained 1.2 years after starting antiretroviral therapy. This TCR derives from a woman between 35 and 50 years old with HIV. CDR3 DNA: TGCGCCAGCAGCCCCGGGTCTAGCGGGAGCCTCCAAGAGACCCAGTACTTC. Translation gives CASSPGSSGSLQETQYF.